This T cell receptor beta chain is from a study of T cells in Graves' hyperthyroidism and ophthalmopathy (dated by TCRdb to the late 2010s). About the study as a whole: Peripheral blood was sampled at the time of initial diagnosis, prior to any treatment. An independent validation cohort of around 19 hyperthyroidism patients and more than 15 patients who later progressed to ophthalmopathy tested prospective prediction of ophthalmopathy. The roughly 100 discovery patients were randomly split 7:3 into training and test sets. Once sampling was done, hyperthyroidism patients were given methimazole at a starting dose of 30 mg daily, whereas ophthalmopathy patients were given high-dose intravenous methylprednisolone. TCR V-J signatures able to tell the groups apart were searched for in a discovery cohort of some 97 patients, of whom more than 40 had Graves' ophthalmopathy and 55 to 65 had stable Graves' hyperthyroidism. TCR Vbeta CDR3 sequencing of 135 peripheral blood samples (over 40 ophthalmopathy, 75 to 85 hyperthyroidism and roughly 17 progressor patients) is reported in the paper. Thyroid tissue and blood T-cell repertoires from six Graves' hyperthyroidism patients were also compared in the study.

This clonotype has at least ten counts. No cognate antigen has been identified for it. No base quality information exists; no much larger clone differs at one position. TCR beta CDR3 regions were amplified from RNA transcripts. The first round of RT-PCR for the TCR CDR3 was performed with the HTBI primer set and the Qiagen OneStep RT-PCR kit. The libraries were constructed in a second round of multiplex PCR and then size-selected and purified. Sequencing of the libraries was done on an Illumina HiSeq2000 using paired-end 100 bp reads. For the original study's pipeline: SOAPnuke was used to process the raw data, with reads discarded if the reads contained adapters or uncalled bases, had a mean Phred below 15, or lacked an exact constant-primer or identifier match. COPE v1.2.5 was used to merge the high-quality paired reads, and each unique nucleotide sequence was defined as a clonotype. Clonotypes were aligned to IMGT TRBV, TRBD and TRBJ reference segments using MiTCR v1.1. The analysis included only V-J combinations with a frequency above 0.0001, which together covered 99% to 99.2% of the repertoires. The TCS score was defined as F50 (clonal expansion) divided by E x V (chaos), with BLOSUM62-based TCRdist calculated between CDR3 peptides within each V-J. Welch's t-statistics and random forest reduced 500 to 650 V-J features to 13, which were used in a naive Bayes classifier (R e1071). In TCRdb, the public reads were trimmed at Q25 with fastp and aligned with MiXCR, with productive beta chains retained. All rows with the same CDR3 protein become a single entry with the most common DNA and genes. None of the V and J calls come from the authors' own analysis; TCRdb made them. Across this sample there are around 540,000 distinct CDR3 sequences, with about 16% seen only once. Around 28% of the sample belongs to the ten largest clones.

Summary of the overall study and its limitations: No statistical method was used to fix the sample size in advance, and group allocation was not hidden from the investigators. Most expanded thyroid clonotypes (frequency above 0.001) were also detected in blood, suggesting blood repertoires may reflect thyroid immune responses. In validation, the model predicted progression to ophthalmopathy with roughly 66% sensitivity and less than 75% specificity, a median of 6.5 months before onset. Ophthalmopathy was separated from stable hyperthyroidism by a 13 V-J signature model, with 85% to 90% sensitivity and roughly 81% specificity obtained in cross-validation and 80%/75% obtained in testing.

From the cysteine through the phenylalanine, the CDR3 covers 13 amino acids. The entry retains the CDR3 DNA only, 39 bases that are in frame from base 1. Cut back by 6 bases and 6 bases, the V and J ends lie 17 bases apart. The germline V gene (reference sequence) specifies DFQATT as CDR1 and SNEGSKA as CDR2. Ophthalmopathy patients had moderately to severely active disease, Clinical Activity Score of at least 3, NOSPECS grade of at least 4, and duration under 3 months. The study excluded patients with uncontrolled infections, other autoimmune diseases, pregnancy or lactation. Clinical symptoms, serum thyroxine and TRAb, thyroid ultrasound, and orbital computed tomography formed the basis for the diagnoses. PBMCs were isolated from 7.5 to 10 ml of fresh peripheral blood by Ficoll-Paque density gradient centrifugation. Trizol reagent was used to extract total RNA, and RNA quality was then checked on an Agilent 2100 Bioanalyzer.

The sequencing input was blood. The receptor was isolated from a woman aged 25 to 45 with Graves' ophthalmopathy. Rearrangement joined TRBV20-1 to TRBJ1-2; the D segment cannot be called with confidence. The CDR3 has the sequence CSAPPQLRDGYTF. At the DNA level, the sequence is TGCAGTGCCCCCCCCCAGCTGAGGGATGGCTACACCTTC.